The text below deals with one T cell receptor beta chain. No antigen is known for it. Assay: immunoSEQ multiplex PCR; the TCRdb copy retains only in-frame clones and omits some. The sample contains under 1,900,000 clones, 97% to 99% of which appear only once. This record comes from a study of shared clonotypes between healthy human individuals. Study-wide points: The study found lower generation probabilities in non-shared clonotypes than in those shared by all four donors.

Donors had no recently reported acute infections or vaccinations and were HIV-negative. Sample: naive CD4+ T cells sorted from blood. Specified subset: CD45RA+ positively selected. This TCR came from a man aged 25 to 45 in good health.

Here the CDR3 reads CASSLKGPTETQYF. The CDR3 nucleotides read TGCGCCAGCAGCTTGAAGGGGCCTACAGAGACCCAGTACTTC. The chain has TRBV5-1 and TRBJ2-5; TRBD1 might be the D (5 bases). Trimming pared 1 base from V and 4 bases from J, leaving 11 bases between. Germline CDR1 reads SGHRS; CDR2 reads YFSETQ. This CDR3 has 14 amino acids.